The 8 T cell receptor beta chains below all came from one sample that was sequenced in a study of identifying expanded T cells in peripheral blood. Here immunoSEQ multiplex PCR was the method, and the copy in TCRdb shows in-frame clones only, minus some. The sample shows fewer than 85,000 clones, about 91% of them seen only once. Input material: blood. These receptors came from a person aged 18 to 70 in good health.

V gene TRBV6-5 combines with J gene TRBJ1-2, with D possibly TRBD1 on 6 matching bases. There are 12 residues in the CDR3. Trimming pared 5 bases from V and 5 bases from J, leaving 9 bases between. CDR1 is MNHEY, CDR2 SVGAGI, per germline. The CDR3 DNA reads TGTGCCAGCAGTAGGACAGAGTATGGCTACACCTTC. This translates into CASSRTEYGYTF.

The chain combines TRBV19 with TRBJ1-2, with D maybe TRBD1 (5 bases). Trimming took off 7 bases at V and 4 bases at J, with 13 bases between the two ends. The germline CDR1 and CDR2 sequences are LNHDA and SQIVND (reference sequence). This CDR3 has 13 amino acids. DNA of the CDR3: TGTGCCAGTACCACAGGAGACCTCTATGGCTACACCTTC. It translates to CASTTGDLYGYTF.

The chain joins TRBV28 to TRBJ1-2; D uncertain. CDR1 and CDR2 (germline): MDHEN, SYDVKM. CDR3 length equals 12 residues. CDR3 loop: CVSQAPNYGYTF. CDR3 coding DNA: TGTGTCTCTCAGGCACCTAACTATGGCTACACCTTC.

The chain employs TRBV7-2 and TRBJ1-6; 7 bases match TRBD1. The CDR3 runs 14 residues. The germline gives CDR1 SGHTA, CDR2 FQGNSA. The V gene end was trimmed by 5 bases and the J gene end by 14 bases; junction bases not matched to a gene: 12. The CDR3 nucleotides are TGTGCCAGCAGCCGTCCAGGACAGGCCTGGTCCCTCCACTTT. This sequence encodes CASSRPGQAWSLHF.

With regard to this clone: At one end, the junction sequence differs from germline, possibly due to a read error. Other DNA sequences in this sample translate to the same CDR3. V usage is TRBV18 and J usage is TRBJ1-2; weak D call: TRBD1 (6 bases). CDR1 KGHSH and CDR2 LQKENI come from the germline V gene. This CDR3 region has 14 residues. CDR3 sequence: CASSPPGQYYGYTF. CDR3 bases: TGTGCCAGCTCACCTCCGGGACAATACTACGGCTACACCTTC.

The chain recombines TRBV19 with TRBJ1-5, with TRBD1 matching over 7 bases. V trimming: 4 bases; J trimming: 0 bases; junction bases outside the gene matches: 9. The CDR3 covers 17 residues. Germline V gene data show CDR1 as LNHDA and CDR2 as SQIVND (reference sequence). CDR3: CASSTSTGRHSNQPQHF. DNA of the CDR3: TGTGCCAGTAGTACCTCGACAGGGAGGCATAGCAATCAGCCCCAGCATTTT.

The genes are TRBV4-3 and TRBJ2-3, with D perhaps given as TRBD1 or TRBD2 (5 bases each). Germline-derived CDR1 and CDR2 are LGHNA and YSLEER. CDR3 length: 15 amino acids. The germline V and J ends were trimmed by 7 bases and 4 bases, with 18 bases remaining between them. For the CDR3, the DNA is TGCGCCAGCACCGCGAGGGCAGGGACGGCAGATACGCAGTATTTT. Translation: CASTARAGTADTQYF.

The gene calls are TRBV5-4 and TRBJ2-7, with 9 bases that match TRBD2. The ends lost 4 bases at V and 3 bases at J; junction bases unmatched: 8. CDR3 length: 15 amino acids. CDR1 is SGHNT, CDR2 YYREEE, per germline (reference sequence). DNA for the CDR3: TGTGCCAGCAGCCCTAGACTAGCGGAGTTCTACGAGCAGTACTTC. This sequence encodes CASSPRLAEFYEQYF.